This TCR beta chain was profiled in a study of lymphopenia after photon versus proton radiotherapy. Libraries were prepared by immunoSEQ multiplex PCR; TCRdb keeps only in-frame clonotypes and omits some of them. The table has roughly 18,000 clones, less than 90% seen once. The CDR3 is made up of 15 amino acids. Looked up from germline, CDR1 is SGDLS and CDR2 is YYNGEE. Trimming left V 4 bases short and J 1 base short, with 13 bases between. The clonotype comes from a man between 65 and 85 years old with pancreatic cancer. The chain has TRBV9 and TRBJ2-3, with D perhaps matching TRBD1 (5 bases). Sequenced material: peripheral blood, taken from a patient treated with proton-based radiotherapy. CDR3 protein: CASSLGARGTDTQYF. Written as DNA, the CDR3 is TGTGCCAGCAGCCTTGGGGCGCGTGGCACAGATACGCAGTATTTT.